Listed here are 20 T cell receptor beta chains from one sample, sequenced in a study of blood T cell repertoires in COVID-19. TCRdb's copy holds only in-frame clones and misses some; the assay was immunoSEQ multiplex PCR. Of hundreds of thousands of clones in the sample, 88% were seen once. The sample taken for sequencing was PBMCs or T cells enriched from blood (not recorded which). These receptors came from a woman in her forties with acute COVID-19.

The chain combines TRBV5-4 with TRBJ2-7, with 8 positions matching TRBD2. Germline CDR1 reads SGHNT; CDR2 reads YYREEE (reference sequence). The V and J ends lost 4 bases and 0 bases, in that order; junction bases with no gene match: 6. CDR3 length: 15 amino acids. The CDR3 DNA reads as TGTGCCAGCAGCCCTCTCGGGACTAGCTCCTACGAGCAGTACTTC. This encodes CASSPLGTSSYEQYF. Full variable domain (rest looked up from reference TRBV5-4 and TRBJ2-7): ETGVTQSPTHLIKTRGQQVTLRCSSQSGHNTVSWYQQALGQGPQFIFQYYREEENGRGNFPPRFSGLQFPNYSSELNVNALELDDSALYLCASSPLGTSSYEQYFGPGTRLTVT.

V and J are TRBV18 and TRBJ2-7; 8 bases are shared with TRBD1. The CDR3 is made up of 17 amino acids. After removal of 4 bases from V and 1 base from J, the junction contained 12 bases not matched to a gene. Germline V CDR1 and CDR2: KGHSH, LQKENI. As DNA, the CDR3 is TGTGCCAGCTCACACCCACCGGGGGACAGGACTTCCTACGAGCAGTACTTC. Translating it yields CASSHPPGDRTSYEQYF.

Regarding this clone: The same CDR3 also results from other DNA sequences found in this sample. This chain uses TRBV28 with TRBJ1-2; no clear D. The CDR3 runs to 11 residues. Germline loops: CDR1 MDHEN, CDR2 SYDVKM. The V and J ends lost 7 bases and 2 bases respectively, with 5 bases between them. The CDR3 here is CASTGNYGYTF. CDR3 nucleotides: TGTGCCAGCACAGGCAACTATGGCTACACCTTC.

Notes on this clone: The sample has other DNA sequences that encode this CDR3 too. This chain joins TRBV5-1 and TRBJ1-1; D perhaps matches TRBD1 (6 bases). Germline loops: CDR1 SGHRS, CDR2 YFSETQ. This CDR3 is 14 amino acids long. The V gene lost 1 base and the J gene lost 3 bases, with 10 bases spanning the gap. CDR3 sequence (DNA): TGCGCCAGCAGCTTGACAGGGCGGGACACTGAAGCTTTCTTT. It translates to CASSLTGRDTEAFF.

The J gene is TRBJ2-3, the V gene TRBV30; 11 positions match TRBD2. CDR3 length: 15 residues. Germline lookup yields CDR1 GTSNPN and CDR2 SVGIG (reference sequence). V shed 0 bases and J 6 bases; nucleotides not matched to a gene: 5. CDR3 sequence: CAWSVLAGGPDTQYF. The CDR3, as DNA: TGTGCCTGGAGTGTTTTAGCGGGAGGGCCGGATACGCAGTATTTT.

This clone was seen a handful of times. V is TRBV7-2 and J is TRBJ1-1; D remains ambiguous. This CDR3 has 13 residues. The germline V gene encodes CDR1 SGHTA and CDR2 FQGNSA. The ends were cut back, 1 base at V and 5 bases at J, with 8 bases in the middle. CDR3 nucleotide sequence: TGTGCCAGCAGCTTAGACAGACAAACTGAAGCTTTCTTT. Protein product: CASSLDRQTEAFF.

The J gene is TRBJ2-1, the V gene TRBV5-1, with D tentatively TRBD2 (6 bases). Between the trimmed V and J ends, which lost 4 bases and 8 bases, there was a span of 16 bases. The CDR3 runs to 14 residues. Germline-derived CDR1 and CDR2 are SGHRS and YFSETQ. The CDR3 nucleotides read TGCGCCAGCAGCAAGGGTGGCGGGACTGATGAGCAGTTCTTC. This sequence encodes CASSKGGGTDEQFF.

The genes are TRBV27 and TRBJ1-1, with D unresolved. There are 15 residues in the CDR3. V lost 5 bases to trimming and J lost 3 bases, with 16 bases between them. Germline assignment: CDR1 MNHEY and CDR2 SMNVEV (reference sequence). CDR3 in DNA: TGTGCCAGCAGTCCCGGCGGCGTGAGGGACACTGAAGCTTTCTTT. Translating it yields CASSPGGVRDTEAFF.

V usage is TRBV19 and J usage is TRBJ1-2, with a weak D call TRBD1 (5 bases). The CDR3 totals 14 residues. Trimming took 3 bases from V and 6 from J, leaving 14 bases between them. Germline V gives CDR1 LNHDA, CDR2 SQIVND (reference sequence). The CDR3: CASSISLTGDGYTF. CDR3 sequence (DNA): TGTGCCAGTAGTATTAGCTTGACGGGGGATGGCTACACCTTC.

This chain connects TRBV3-1 (or the pseudogene TRBV3-2) to TRBJ1-1; a weak D match, TRBD1 (6 bases). The V gene's germline CDR1 is LGHDT and CDR2 YNNKEL (reference sequence). Trimming took 1 base from V and 1 from J, leaving 13 bases between them. This CDR3 contains 16 residues. The CDR3 sequence: CASSQGQGIGNTEAFF. The DNA of the CDR3 is TGTGCCAGCAGCCAAGGTCAGGGGATTGGGAACACTGAAGCTTTCTTT.

This clone was seen once. This chain joins TRBV6-1 and TRBJ1-1; D gene unclear. Deletions cut 4 bases from V and 2 bases from J, with 17 bases between. CDR1 is MNHNS, CDR2 SASEGT, per germline. The CDR3 covers 16 residues. The CDR3, as DNA: TGTGCCAGCAGTGGCCCTTTTATGGCAGGAAACACTGAAGCTTTCTTT. The encoded protein is CASSGPFMAGNTEAFF.

The gene calls are TRBV6-1 and TRBJ1-1, with D hard to call. The CDR3 loop spans 16 amino acids. Germline V lookup: CDR1 MNHNS, CDR2 SASEGT. V was clipped by 2 bases and J by 5 bases, with 18 bases between them. The CDR3 DNA reads as TGTGCCAGCAGTGAACCCTTCGAGTCTTCGTGGACTGAAGCTTTCTTT. Its translation: CASSEPFESSWTEAFF.

The chain is built from TRBV7-9 and TRBJ2-3; TRBD2 aligns across 8 bases. With 0 bases clipped from V and 6 bases from J, the junction kept 5 bases outside the gene matches. Per germline, CDR1 SEHNR and CDR2 FQNEAQ (reference sequence). This CDR3 contains 15 residues. The CDR3 region has the DNA TGTGCCAGCAGCTTAGCGGCGGGAGGAGAGGATACGCAGTATTTT. This translates into CASSLAAGGEDTQYF.

V is TRBV30 and J is TRBJ2-2; 15 bases are shared with TRBD2. With V trimmed by 5 bases and J by 7 bases, 8 bases remained unmatched. CDR1 is GTSNPN and CDR2 is SVGIG in the germline V gene (reference sequence). CDR3 length: 16 amino acids. The CDR3 loop is CAWGGLAGGMHGELFF. The CDR3 DNA sequence: TGTGCCTGGGGCGGACTAGCGGGAGGGATGCACGGGGAGCTGTTTTTT.

This clone occurred once. The chain links TRBV7-6 to TRBJ2-2, with TRBD1 matching 11 bases. The CDR3 totals 17 residues. Per germline, CDR1 SGHVS and CDR2 FNYEAQ. The trim removed 1 base at V and 4 bases at J, leaving 5 bases unmatched. The CDR3: CASSLVAGQGGTGELFF. The CDR3 DNA sequence: TGTGCCAGCAGCTTAGTCGCGGGACAGGGGGGCACCGGGGAGCTGTTTTTT.

This clone was recorded a few times. The rearrangement uses TRBV18 and TRBJ2-6; D gene unclear. This CDR3 has 13 amino acids. The germline V gene has CDR1 KGHSH and CDR2 LQKENI. V was trimmed by 6 bases and J by 0 bases, leaving 3 bases between them. CDR3 coding DNA: TGTGCCAGCTCCTTCTCTGGGGCCAACGTCCTGACTTTC. Encoded protein: CASSFSGANVLTF.

This clone was detected once. The J gene is TRBJ1-1, the V gene TRBV9; a possible D gene is TRBD1 (6 bases). V gave up 0 bases and J gave up 1 base, with 10 bases separating them. The CDR3 runs to 15 residues. The germline gives CDR1 SGDLS, CDR2 YYNGEE. In DNA, the CDR3 is TGTGCCAGCAGCGTAGGCGGGGGCAAGAACACTGAAGCTTTCTTT. Translating gives CASSVGGGKNTEAFF.

The chain uses TRBV18 and TRBJ2-1, with D unclear. Between the trimmed V and J ends, which lost 3 bases and 1 base, there was a span of 7 bases. Germline CDR1 KGHSH, CDR2 LQKENI. This CDR3 is 14 amino acids long. The CDR3 nucleotides are TGTGCCAGCTCACCGGAGCAGTCCTACAATGAGCAGTTCTTC. It is translated as CASSPEQSYNEQFF.

The chain combines TRBV25-1 with TRBJ1-1, with TRBD1 matching over 7 bases. Germline V CDR1 and CDR2: MGHDK, SYGVNS. Trimming took 1 base from V and 8 from J; bases not matched to a gene: 7. CDR3 length: 14 residues. The DNA of the CDR3 is TGTGCCAGCAGTGAATCGAGGAGACAGGGAGAAGCTTTCTTT. It specifies CASSESRRQGEAFF.

The V call is TRBV30, the J call TRBJ1-1; D gene unclear. CDR1 and CDR2 (germline): GTSNPN, SVGIG (reference sequence). V was shortened by 0 bases and J by 6 bases, with 8 bases between the two germline ends. The CDR3 spans 12 residues. For the CDR3, the DNA is TGTGCCTGGAGTGTTCGCGTGCCTGAAGCTTTCTTT. It codes for CAWSVRVPEAFF. The entire variable domain, with the rest obtained from reference TRBV30 and TRBJ1-1, is as follows: SQTIHQWPATLVQPVGSPLSLECTVEGTSNPNLYWYRQAAGRGLQLLFYSVGIGQISSEVPQNLSASRPQDRQFILSSKKLLLSDSGFYLCAWSVRVPEAFFGQGTRLTVV.